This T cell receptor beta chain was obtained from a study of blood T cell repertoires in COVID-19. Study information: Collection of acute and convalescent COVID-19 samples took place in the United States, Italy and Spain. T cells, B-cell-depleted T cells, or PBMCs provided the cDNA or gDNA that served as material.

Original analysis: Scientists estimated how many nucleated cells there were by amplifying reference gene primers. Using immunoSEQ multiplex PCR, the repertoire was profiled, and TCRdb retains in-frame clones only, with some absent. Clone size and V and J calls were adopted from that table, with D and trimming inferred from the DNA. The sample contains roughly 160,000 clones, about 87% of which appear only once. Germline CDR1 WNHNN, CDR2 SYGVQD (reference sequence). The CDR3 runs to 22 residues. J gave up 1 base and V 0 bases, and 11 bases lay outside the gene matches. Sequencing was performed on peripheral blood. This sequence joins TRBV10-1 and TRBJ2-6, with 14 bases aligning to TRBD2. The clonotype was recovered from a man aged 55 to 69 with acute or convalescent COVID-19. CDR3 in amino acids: CASSESRLAGGPWASGANVLTF. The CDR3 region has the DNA TGCGCCAGCAGTGAGTCGAGACTAGCGGGGGGGCCTTGGGCGTCTGGGGCCAACGTCCTGACTTTC.